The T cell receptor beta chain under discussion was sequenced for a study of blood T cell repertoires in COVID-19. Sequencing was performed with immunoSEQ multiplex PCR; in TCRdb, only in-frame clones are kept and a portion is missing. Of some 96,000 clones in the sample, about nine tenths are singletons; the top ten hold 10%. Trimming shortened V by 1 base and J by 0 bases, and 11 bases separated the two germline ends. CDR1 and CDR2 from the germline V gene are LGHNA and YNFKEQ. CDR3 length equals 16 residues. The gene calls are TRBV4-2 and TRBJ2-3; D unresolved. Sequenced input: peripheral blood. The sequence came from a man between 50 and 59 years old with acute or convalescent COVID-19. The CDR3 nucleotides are TGTGCCAGCAGCCAAGGTGTCACACACAGCACAGATACGCAGTATTTT. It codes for CASSQGVTHSTDTQYF.